Sequencing of this T cell receptor (beta chain) was carried out in a study of beta chain features in type 1 diabetes. This clone was observed a few times. Sampling consisted of one heparinised blood draw per donor, averaging around 100 mL. Every isolated RNA sample was fully reverse transcribed, so sequencing captured expressed TCRB transcripts. Assay used: immunoSEQ multiplex PCR; TCRdb lists only in-frame clones, some missing. Among fewer than 900,000 clones listed, 17% were seen once. The sequencing input was naive CD4+ T cells from blood. The receptor's source is a young woman in good health.

Here the CDR3 DNA reads TGTGCCAGCAGCACTGAGCGGTACAGGGGGAACCATTTTGAGACCCAGTACTTC. It yields the protein CASSTERYRGNHFETQYF. This rearrangement joins TRBV7-2 to TRBJ2-5; 8 bases are a match to TRBD1. Germline trimming cut 5 bases from V and 5 bases from J; bases unmatched to any gene: 19. Looked up from germline, CDR1 is SGHTA and CDR2 is FQGNSA. CDR3 length equals 18 residues.